This T cell receptor beta chain was sequenced in a study of T cell responses to AZD1222 COVID-19 vaccine. TCRdb's copy holds only in-frame clones and misses some; the assay was immunoSEQ multiplex PCR. This table holds approximately 180,000 clones, 85% to 95% found once. The TCR sequence derives from an adult who received the MenACWY meningococcal vaccine as a control. Sequenced material: peripheral blood, taken 28 days after the second dose of the MenACWY control vaccine.

Here the CDR3 reads CASSGTGREGYTF. The DNA of the CDR3 is TGTGCCAGCAGCGGGACAGGGAGGGAGGGCTACACCTTC. The V gene is TRBV2, the J gene TRBJ1-2; TRBD1 aligns across 9 bases. The CDR3 is made up of 13 amino acids. Germline CDR1 is SNHLY and CDR2 is FYNNEI. Trimming removed 6 bases from V and 8 bases from J; junction bases left unmatched: 7. Drawing the rest from reference TRBV2 and TRBJ1-2, the complete variable domain is EPEVTQTPSHQVTQMGQEVILRCVPISNHLYFYWYRQILGQKVEFLVSFYNNEISEKSEIFDDQFSVERPDGSNFTLKIRSTKLEDSAMYFCASSGTGREGYTFGSGTRLTVV.